The present entry profiles one TCR beta chain with its context. Antigen: not known. This entry belongs to a study of cytomegalovirus exposure and HLA in healthy donors. The overall study: In terms of ancestry, the Caucasian-associated cluster contained around four fifths of the roughly 400 genotyped donors. Findings and caveats of the study: The majority of CMV-associated TCR beta chains were reported as apparently HLA-restricted in a later analysis. Accurate predictions that matched the HLA-A and HLA-B alleles of most subjects were reportedly made from TCR beta sequences.

Both 60 Vbeta primers and 13 Jbeta primers went into the PCR. The method was immunoSEQ multiplex PCR; TCRdb's version includes in-frame clones alone and lacks a portion of them. The sample yields about 150,000 clones, roughly 72% seen once. This TCR was sampled from a man in his forties in good health and CMV-seronegative. The source material was PBMCs.

The CDR3 region is CASSQLDSGSYEQYF. The CDR3, as DNA: TGCGCCAGCAGTCAATTGGACAGTGGCTCCTACGAGCAGTACTTC. The V gene is TRBV23-1, the J gene TRBJ2-7; the D gene is possibly TRBD1 (6 bases). TRBV23-1 counts as an open reading frame of uncertain function. There are 15 residues in the CDR3. V was shortened by 1 base and J by 0 bases, with 10 bases between the two germline ends.